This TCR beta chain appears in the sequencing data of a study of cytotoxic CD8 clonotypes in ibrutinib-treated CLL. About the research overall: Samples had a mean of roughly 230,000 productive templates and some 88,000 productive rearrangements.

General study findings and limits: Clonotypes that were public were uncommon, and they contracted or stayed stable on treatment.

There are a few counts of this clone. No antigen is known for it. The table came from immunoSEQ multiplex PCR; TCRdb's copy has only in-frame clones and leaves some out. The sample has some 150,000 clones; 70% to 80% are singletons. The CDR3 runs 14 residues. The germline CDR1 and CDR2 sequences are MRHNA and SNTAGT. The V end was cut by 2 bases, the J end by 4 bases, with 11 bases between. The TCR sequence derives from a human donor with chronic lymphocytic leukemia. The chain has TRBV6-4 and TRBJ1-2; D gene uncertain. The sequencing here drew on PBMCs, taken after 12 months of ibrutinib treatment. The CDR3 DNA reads TGTGCCAGCAGTGACGTGGTCTCGGGCTATGGCTACACCTTC. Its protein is CASSDVVSGYGYTF.